This entry lists 18 T cell receptor beta chains sequenced from one sample in a study of blood T cell repertoires in COVID-19. This table comes from immunoSEQ multiplex PCR, and its TCRdb copy is limited to in-frame clones, with some not included. The sample shows 250,000 or so clones, around nine tenths of them seen only once. The sample was PBMCs or T cells enriched from blood (not recorded which). Receptors were obtained from a woman between 18 and 29 years old who had recovered from COVID-19.

This chain links TRBV6-5 with TRBJ1-2; 11 nucleotides align to TRBD1. The CDR3 extends over 16 amino acids. Per the germline V gene, CDR1 is MNHEY and CDR2 is SVGAGI. Trimming cost V 2 bases and J 8 bases; bases outside gene matches: 10. CDR3 sequence (DNA): TGTGCCAGCAGTTACCTCAGAGGACAGGGGGCGCGAGGCTACACCTTC. Protein: CASSYLRGQGARGYTF.

As to this clone: Other nucleotide sequences from this sample produce the same CDR3. The chain recombines TRBV7-9 with TRBJ2-1; 9 bases align to TRBD1. CDR3 length equals 14 residues. Germline CDR1 reads SEHNR; CDR2 reads FQNEAQ (reference sequence). V was pared by 5 bases and J by 5 bases, with 4 bases of the junction left unmatched. The CDR3 nucleotides are TGTGCCAGCAGCCTAGGGACAGGGAACAATGAGCAGTTCTTC. Its protein product is CASSLGTGNNEQFF.

The chain uses TRBV9 and TRBJ1-4, with D tentatively TRBD1 (6 bases). The CDR3 totals 16 residues. Germline V gene lookup returns CDR1 SGDLS and CDR2 YYNGEE. V lost 4 bases and J 0 bases, leaving 13 bases between the germline ends. The CDR3 sequence: CASSSRGQPTNEKLFF. The CDR3, as DNA: TGTGCCAGCAGCTCCAGAGGACAGCCAACTAATGAAAAACTGTTTTTT.

This chain connects TRBV27 to TRBJ1-2, with a tentative D call TRBD1 (5 bases). The germline V gene encodes CDR1 MNHEY and CDR2 SMNVEV (reference sequence). V lost 0 bases and J 2 bases, leaving 13 bases between the germline ends. CDR3 length equals 16 residues. The chain's CDR3 is CASSLSGGRANYGYTF. CDR3 nucleotide sequence: TGTGCCAGCAGTTTATCGGGGGGACGGGCAAACTATGGCTACACCTTC.

This chain joins TRBV7-2 and TRBJ1-5; weak D call: TRBD1 (5 bases). Germline CDR1 and CDR2: SGHTA and FQGNSA. Trimming stripped 5 bases from V and 1 base from J, with 15 bases between. CDR3 length: 16 residues. CDR3: CASSLDTAWSNQPQHF. The CDR3 coding sequence is TGTGCCAGCAGCCTGGACACGGCTTGGAGCAATCAGCCCCAGCATTTT.

The V call is TRBV12-3 or TRBV12-4, the J call TRBJ2-7; no clear D gene. Trimming removed 3 bases from V and 4 bases from J, with 10 bases in between. CDR3 length equals 13 residues. CDR3 sequence reads: CASSFLQKYEQYF. In DNA form, the CDR3 reads TGTGCCAGCAGTTTCCTTCAGAAGTACGAGCAGTACTTC.

The CDR3 spells CASRRGAGGPTDTQYF. Written as DNA, the CDR3 is TGCGCCAGCAGGAGGGGGGCGGGGGGCCCCACAGATACGCAGTATTTT. The chain joins TRBV4-1 to TRBJ2-3, with 8 bases that match TRBD2. There are 16 residues in the CDR3. The V gene end was trimmed by 6 bases and the J gene end by 2 bases; junction bases not matched to a gene: 10. Looked up from germline, CDR1 is MGHRA and CDR2 is YSYEKL.

The chain recombines TRBV28 with TRBJ2-7; D gene ambiguous. Germline CDR1 reads MDHEN; CDR2 reads SYDVKM. The CDR3 has 13 amino acids. V lost 6 bases and J 0 bases, leaving 9 bases between the germline ends. Written as DNA, the CDR3 is TGTGCCAGCAGCTCGAGGCACTCCTACGAGCAGTACTTC. It specifies CASSSRHSYEQYF.

As DNA, the CDR3 is TGCACCAGCAGCCCTCCGGACAGGGGAACAAAGCAGTACTTC. It codes for CTSSPPDRGTKQYF. The rearrangement links TRBV1 to TRBJ2-7; TRBD1, the table's D call, was not compared with the DNA. TRBV1 is annotated as a pseudogene. The CDR3 runs to 14 residues.

This clone was observed a few times. This chain links TRBV6-6 with TRBJ2-1, with TRBD2 matching over 11 bases. The germline gives CDR1 MNHNY, CDR2 SVGAGI (reference sequence). The trim removed 5 bases at V and 6 bases at J, leaving 9 bases unmatched. This CDR3 has 16 amino acids. The CDR3 DNA reads TGTGCCAGCAGTCGACTAGCGGGGCCCAGGCCCAATGAGCAGTTCTTC. Protein product: CASSRLAGPRPNEQFF.

J is TRBJ2-3 and V is TRBV6-1, with D possibly matching TRBD1 (5 bases). The CDR3 is made up of 15 amino acids. The germline V gene encodes CDR1 MNHNS and CDR2 SASEGT. V lost 2 bases to trimming and J lost 4 bases, with 13 bases between them. CDR3 residues: CASSELQGSADTQYF. CDR3 DNA: TGTGCCAGCAGTGAATTGCAGGGTTCGGCAGATACGCAGTATTTT.

This clone has a single count. V is TRBV27 and J is TRBJ2-7, with 12 bases fitting TRBD2. This CDR3 is built from 16 residues. Germline V gene data show CDR1 as MNHEY and CDR2 as SMNVEV (reference sequence). J lost 0 bases, V lost 2 bases, and 2 bases had no gene match. CDR3 DNA: TGTGCCAGCAGTTTAGGACTAGCGGGACCCTCCTACGAGCAGTACTTC. Translating gives CASSLGLAGPSYEQYF.

The chain carries TRBV5-1 and TRBJ2-7; 8 nucleotides match TRBD2. The J segment lost 2 bases and the V segment lost 4 bases, leaving 5 bases of the junction unmatched. Germline-derived CDR1 and CDR2 are SGHRS and YFSETQ. This CDR3 is built from 14 residues. CDR3 DNA: TGCGCCAGCAGCCGGGAGGGCACGGCCTACGAGCAGTACTTC. It translates to CASSREGTAYEQYF.

The chain links TRBV11-2 to TRBJ2-7; 12 positions agree with TRBD2. The germline V gene encodes CDR1 SGHAT and CDR2 FQNNGV. The CDR3 has 16 residues. V dropped 5 bases and J dropped 3; count of bases not matched to a gene: 8. In nucleotides, the CDR3 is TGTGCCAGCAGCCCCACTAGCGGGGGGATGATCTACGAGCAGTACTTC. Amino acids: CASSPTSGGMIYEQYF.

V gene TRBV28 combines with J gene TRBJ2-5; perhaps TRBD1 as D (5 bases). The CDR3 is 16 amino acids. The V end was cut by 2 bases, the J end by 1 base, with 14 bases between. CDR1 and CDR2 (germline): MDHEN, SYDVKM. The CDR3 here is CASSLNQQGGQETQYF. CDR3 DNA sequence: TGTGCCAGCAGTTTAAATCAGCAGGGTGGCCAAGAGACCCAGTACTTC.

This chain uses TRBV30 with TRBJ1-6, with TRBD1 as a possible D gene (5 bases). V was cut by 0 bases and J by 6 bases, with 15 bases left in between. This CDR3 spans 16 amino acids. Germline V gives CDR1 GTSNPN, CDR2 SVGIG (reference sequence). CDR3 protein: CAWSVPRAIANSPLHF. The CDR3 nucleotides are TGTGCCTGGAGTGTACCCAGGGCAATCGCTAATTCACCCCTCCACTTT. The variable domain in full, with the rest retrieved from reference TRBV30 and TRBJ1-6, is SQTIHQWPATLVQPVGSPLSLECTVEGTSNPNLYWYRQAAGRGLQLLFYSVGIGQISSEVPQNLSASRPQDRQFILSSKKLLLSDSGFYLCAWSVPRAIANSPLHFGNGTRLTVT.

The rearrangement uses TRBV6-5 and TRBJ1-1, with D tentatively TRBD1 (6 bases). The germline gives CDR1 MNHEY, CDR2 SVGAGI. CDR3 size: 14 residues. With 5 bases removed from V and 5 bases from J, the gap between germline ends came to 15 bases. The CDR3 here is CASSQTGLSTEAFF. CDR3 coding DNA: TGTGCCAGCAGTCAAACAGGGCTTAGTACTGAAGCTTTCTTT.

The V and J genes are TRBV7-9 and TRBJ2-1; tentative D call: TRBD2 (6 bases). Deletions cut 3 bases from V and 6 bases from J, with 15 bases between. The CDR3 runs to 15 residues. CDR1 SEHNR and CDR2 FQNEAQ come from the germline V gene (reference sequence). The CDR3 loop reads CASSFTTLARNEQFF. The CDR3, as DNA: TGTGCCAGCAGCTTTACGACACTAGCCCGCAATGAGCAGTTCTTC.